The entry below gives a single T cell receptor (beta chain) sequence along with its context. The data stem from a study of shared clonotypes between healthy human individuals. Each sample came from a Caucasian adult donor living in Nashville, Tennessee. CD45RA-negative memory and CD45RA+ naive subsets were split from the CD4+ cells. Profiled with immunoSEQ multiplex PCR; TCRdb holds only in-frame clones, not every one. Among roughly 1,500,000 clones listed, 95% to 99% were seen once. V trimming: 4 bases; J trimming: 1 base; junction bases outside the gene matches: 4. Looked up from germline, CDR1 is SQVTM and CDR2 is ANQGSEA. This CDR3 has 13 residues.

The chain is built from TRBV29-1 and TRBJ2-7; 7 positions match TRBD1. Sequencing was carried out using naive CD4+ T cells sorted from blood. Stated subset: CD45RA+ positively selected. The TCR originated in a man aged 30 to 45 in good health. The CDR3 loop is CSVVDRVSYEQYF. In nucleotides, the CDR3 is TGCAGCGTTGTCGACAGGGTTTCCTACGAGCAGTACTTC.